A selection of T cell receptor beta chains follows, all from one sample in a study of shared clonotypes between healthy human individuals. Sequencing was performed with immunoSEQ multiplex PCR; in TCRdb, only in-frame clones are kept and a portion is missing. The sample has roughly 1 million clones, about 70% seen once. The material sequenced was memory CD4+ T cells sorted from blood. The source of these receptors is a man between 18 and 35 years old in good health. Both conserved end residues are part of each CDR3. D genes are given only for firm matches. Size values are once, few and many counts, or a class for expanded clones, and some rows have none.

V gene,D gene,J gene,clone size,CDR3 protein,CDR3 DNA
TRBV6-5,-,TRBJ2-5,-,CASTRSGGGETQYF,TGTGCCAGCACCCGAAGTGGGGGCGGGGAGACCCAGTACTTC
TRBV7-9,-,TRBJ2-7,-,CASSSGGAGGVEQYF,TGTGCCAGCAGCTCTGGAGGGGCTGGAGGGGTCGAGCAGTACTTC
TRBV28,-,TRBJ1-2,-,CASSPPGYGYTF,TGTGCCAGCAGCCCGCCCGGCTATGGCTACACCTTC
TRBV15,-,TRBJ1-5,-,CATSRGSRDSNQPQHF,TGTGCCACCAGCAGAGGTTCGAGGGATAGCAATCAGCCCCAGCATTTT
TRBV5-4,TRBD2,TRBJ2-3,-,CASSQGDSGGKDTQYF,TGTGCCAGCAGCCAAGGTGATAGCGGGGGGAAGGATACGCAGTATTTT
TRBV7-8,-,TRBJ1-4,-,CASSLTSRLNEKLFF,TGTGCCAGCAGCTTAACGTCCCGGTTGAATGAAAAACTGTTTTTT
TRBV11-1,-,TRBJ2-5,-,CASSQRGGGRETQYF,TGTGCCAGCAGCCAACGCGGTGGAGGACGAGAGACCCAGTACTTC
TRBV29-1,TRBD1,TRBJ1-4,-,CSVEDPHNDRATNEKLFF,TGCAGCGTTGAAGACCCCCACAACGACAGGGCGACTAATGAAAAACTGTTTTTT
TRBV2,TRBD1,TRBJ2-2,-,CASMGQGITGELFF,TGTGCCAGCATGGGACAGGGGATCACCGGGGAGCTGTTTTTT
TRBV6-6,TRBD1,TRBJ2-3,-,CASSHEAGTGKDTQYF,TGTGCCAGCAGTCATGAGGCCGGGACAGGGAAAGATACGCAGTATTTT
TRBV27,TRBD2,TRBJ2-1,-,CASRRLGLAGYNEQFF,TGTGCCAGCAGGAGGCTGGGGCTAGCGGGTTACAATGAGCAGTTCTTC
TRBV4-1,-,TRBJ1-6,-,CASSARQSSYNSPLHF,TGCGCCAGCAGTGCTCGACAGAGCTCCTATAATTCACCCCTCCACTTT
TRBV5-1,-,TRBJ1-5,-,CASSLEGDRNQPQHF,TGCGCCAGCAGCTTGGAAGGGGATAGGAATCAGCCCCAGCATTTT
TRBV6-5,-,TRBJ2-2,-,CASRGWTVNTGELFF,TGTGCCAGCAGGGGTTGGACGGTTAACACCGGGGAGCTGTTTTTT
TRBV10-3,TRBD1,TRBJ1-1,-,CAIRGQGAHTEAFF,TGTGCCATCAGGGGACAGGGCGCCCACACTGAAGCTTTCTTT
TRBV14,-,TRBJ2-3,-,CASTGFGDVGQYF,TGTGCCAGCACCGGCTTCGGCGATGTGGGGCAGTATTTT
TRBV30,TRBD2,TRBJ2-7,-,CAWSKSGRGEQYF,TGTGCCTGGAGTAAGAGCGGGAGGGGGGAGCAGTACTTC
TRBV4-2,-,TRBJ1-1,-,CASSQGRGMNTEAFF,TGTGCCAGCAGCCAAGGGCGGGGTATGAACACTGAAGCTTTCTTT
TRBV12-5,TRBD2,TRBJ2-5,-,CASGLVTSGSPAQYF,TGTGCTAGTGGTCTTGTGACTAGCGGGAGCCCAGCCCAGTACTTC
TRBV7-9,TRBD2,TRBJ2-5,-,CASSLLRPSGGFEETQYF,TGTGCCAGCAGCTTATTACGACCTAGCGGGGGTTTTGAAGAGACCCAGTACTTC
TRBV6-1,TRBD2,TRBJ2-5,-,CASSEERGGLAAQYF,TGTGCCAGCAGTGAAGAAAGGGGTGGACTAGCAGCCCAGTACTTC
TRBV10-1,TRBD2,TRBJ2-1,-,CASSESKLAGGDEQFF,TGCGCCAGCAGTGAGTCGAAGCTAGCGGGAGGCGATGAGCAGTTCTTC
TRBV2,-,TRBJ1-6,-,CASNRGQGRGSSYNSPLHF,TGTGCCAGCAATCGGGGTCAGGGCCGAGGGAGCTCCTATAATTCACCCCTCCACTTT
TRBV25-1,-,TRBJ1-2,few,CASTPPGGGYGYTF,TGTGCCAGCACTCCCCCGGGTGGGGGCTATGGCTACACCTTC
TRBV18,-,TRBJ2-7,few,CASSYGQSDSYEQYF,TGTGCCAGCTCATATGGACAAAGTGACTCCTACGAGCAGTACTTC
TRBV30,-,TRBJ2-3,-,CAWMPIRGRVTIDTQYF,TGTGCCTGGATGCCAATCAGGGGCAGGGTGACGATAGATACGCAGTATTTT
TRBV5-6,-,TRBJ2-3,-,CASSLIGSLSAEDTQYF,TGTGCCAGCAGCTTGATAGGCTCTCTTTCGGCCGAAGATACGCAGTATTTT
TRBV6-5,-,TRBJ2-5,-,CASSVGGRETQYF,TGTGCCAGCAGCGTTGGGGGCCGGGAGACCCAGTACTTC
TRBV6-6,TRBD1,TRBJ1-4,once,CASSSPGTAGEKLFF,TGTGCCAGCAGTTCGCCCGGGACAGCTGGTGAAAAACTGTTTTTT
TRBV5-1,-,TRBJ2-5,many,CASSSMGSKETQYF,TGCGCCAGCAGCTCAATGGGGAGTAAAGAGACCCAGTACTTC
TRBV28,-,TRBJ2-1,-,CASSPPNRVEQFF,TGTGCCAGCAGTCCCCCAAATAGGGTTGAGCAGTTCTTC
TRBV5-1,TRBD2,TRBJ2-7,-,CATSSGGSEQYF,TGCGCCACCTCGTCGGGGGGAAGCGAGCAGTACTTC
TRBV19,-,TRBJ1-2,-,CASRRANNYGYTF,TGTGCCAGTCGCAGGGCCAATAACTATGGCTACACCTTC
TRBV12-5,-,TRBJ2-7,-,CASGLGTSYEQYF,TGTGCTAGTGGTTTAGGCACTTCCTACGAGCAGTACTTC
TRBV10-3,TRBD1,TRBJ2-3,-,CAISSLDREGTDTQYF,TGTGCCATCAGCAGCCTGGACAGGGAGGGCACAGATACGCAGTATTTT
TRBV5-1,-,TRBJ2-5,-,CASSPGAAQETQYF,TGCGCCAGCAGCCCGGGGGCCGCACAAGAGACCCAGTACTTC
TRBV6-6,-,TRBJ1-2,-,CASSYLVDGYTF,TGTGCCAGCAGTTACTTAGTTGATGGCTACACCTTC
TRBV4-1,-,TRBJ2-2,-,CASSPGTYTGELFF,TGCGCCAGCAGCCCCGGGACGTACACCGGGGAGCTGTTTTTT
TRBV19,-,TRBJ1-2,-,CASSIQGDYGYTF,TGTGCCAGTAGTATACAGGGAGACTATGGCTACACCTTC
TRBV7-9,-,TRBJ1-5,once,CASSFSGGDGGQPQHF,TGTGCCAGCAGCTTCAGCGGCGGGGACGGGGGTCAGCCCCAGCATTTT
TRBV27,-,TRBJ2-1,-,CASSLTDGGNNEQFF,TGTGCCAGCAGTTTAACGGACGGAGGTAACAATGAGCAGTTCTTC
TRBV5-8,TRBD1,TRBJ2-6,-,CASLLSGTESSGANVLTF,TGTGCCAGCCTATTATCCGGGACAGAGAGCTCTGGGGCCAACGTCCTGACTTTC
TRBV5-8,TRBD2,TRBJ2-7,-,CASSTARGGDEQYF,TGTGCCAGCAGTACCGCCCGGGGAGGGGACGAGCAGTACTTC
TRBV6-1,TRBD1,TRBJ2-6,many,CASRPRGPGANVLTF,TGTGCCAGCAGACCCAGGGGGCCTGGGGCCAACGTCCTGACTTTC
TRBV11-3,-,TRBJ2-5,-,CASSQGSSAETQYF,TGTGCCAGCAGCCAGGGGTCTAGCGCAGAGACCCAGTACTTC
TRBV7-6,-,TRBJ2-3,-,CASSLGSWGDTQYF,TGTGCCAGCAGCTTAGGGTCATGGGGGGATACGCAGTATTTT
TRBV7-9,-,TRBJ2-5,-,CASSLDWGTQYF,TGTGCCAGCAGCTTAGACTGGGGGACCCAGTACTTC
TRBV27,TRBD1,TRBJ1-2,-,CASSFATGINYGYTF,TGTGCCAGCAGTTTCGCGACAGGGATTAACTATGGCTACACCTTC
TRBV30,-,TRBJ2-7,-,CAWSSVGVYEQYF,TGTGCCTGGAGTTCAGTAGGGGTTTACGAGCAGTACTTC
TRBV28,TRBD2,TRBJ2-5,-,CASSLGGVQETQYF,TGTGCCAGCAGTTTGGGGGGGGTCCAAGAGACCCAGTACTTC
TRBV2,TRBD1,TRBJ2-7,-,CASSGQGVTYEQYF,TGTGCCAGCAGTGGACAGGGGGTCACCTACGAGCAGTACTTC
TRBV30,-,TRBJ1-1,once,CAWGGLTEAFF,TGTGCCTGGGGGGGGCTTACTGAAGCTTTCTTT